These 20 T cell receptor beta chains share one sample of origin, sequenced in a study of blood T cells in healthy people across ages. A second PCR, run for about 6 to 12 cycles, used a sample-barcoded 5' primer plus a J-beta primer mix. MiXCR, applied by TCRdb to the 5' RACE reads, yields one record per CDR3 protein. The table has about 930,000 distinct CDR3 sequences, 25% to 30% seen once. This sample was also put to use in a study of T cells of mothers and their children.

The sequenced sample consisted of blood. The receptors come from a woman aged 40-49 years in good health.

This clonotype has ten or more counts. This chain connects TRBV2 to TRBJ2-1, with D possibly being TRBD2 (5 bases). The ends were cut back, 7 bases at V and 0 bases at J, with 13 bases in the middle. Per germline, CDR1 SNHLY and CDR2 FYNNEI. There are 15 residues in the CDR3. The DNA of the CDR3 is TGTGCCAGCATTGTGGACTGGAGCTCCTACAATGAGCAGTTCTTC. It translates to CASIVDWSSYNEQFF.

Many counts were recorded for this clonotype. This chain connects TRBV15 to TRBJ2-5; tentatively, D is TRBD2 (6 bases). This CDR3 has 15 residues. Deletions cut 1 base from V and 5 bases from J, with 14 bases between. Germline CDR1 reads LNHNV; CDR2 reads YYDKDF (reference sequence). CDR3 amino acids: CATSRGASVRETQYF. The DNA of the CDR3 is TGTGCCACCAGCAGAGGGGCTAGCGTTAGGGAGACCCAGTACTTC. Full variable domain (outside the CDR3, taken from reference TRBV15 and TRBJ2-5): DAMVIQNPRYQVTQFGKPVTLSCSQTLNHNVMYWYQQKSSQAPKLLFHYYDKDFNNEADTPDNFQSRRPNTSFCFLDIRSPGLGDTAMYLCATSRGASVRETQYFGPGTRLLVL.

This clonotype was recorded a few times. The chain has TRBV7-8 and TRBJ2-1; TRBD2 agrees at 7 bases. CDR3 length: 14 amino acids. Germline-derived CDR1 and CDR2 are SGHVS and FQNEAQ. Trimming took 9 bases from V and 7 from J; bases not matched to a gene: 12. The CDR3 loop reads CASRVSASGNEQFF. DNA for the CDR3: TGTGCCAGTCGAGTATCGGCTAGCGGAAATGAGCAGTTCTTC.

The genes are TRBV3-1 and TRBJ2-4, with 14 bases lining up with TRBD2. The CDR3 extends over 19 amino acids. The trim removed 6 bases at V and 0 bases at J, leaving 10 bases unmatched. Germline CDR1 is LGHDT and CDR2 is YNNKEL (reference sequence). The CDR3 DNA follows: TGTGCCAGCAGTCCGGGGACTAGCGGGGGCCTCATAGCCAAAAACATTCAGTACTTC. Its protein product is CASSPGTSGGLIAKNIQYF.

The chain links TRBV6-5 to TRBJ1-5; D not resolved. Germline V gene sequence: CDR1 MNHEY, CDR2 SVGAGI. Trimming cost V 6 bases and J 0 bases, with 12 bases left between them. There are 15 residues in the CDR3. Here the CDR3 DNA reads TGTGCCAGCAGCCGACAACCCTATAGCAATCAGCCCCAGCATTTT. It yields the protein CASSRQPYSNQPQHF.

The J gene is TRBJ1-2, the V gene TRBV6-1, with a tentative D call TRBD1 (5 bases). CDR3 length: 15 amino acids. Trimming took 0 bases from V and 8 from J, leaving 16 bases between them. In germline, CDR1 is MNHNS, CDR2 SASEGT. This chain's CDR3 is CASSEALQGRHGYTF. Written as DNA, the CDR3 is TGTGCCAGCAGTGAAGCGCTCCAGGGCCGTCACGGCTACACCTTC.

The CDR3 DNA reads TGTGCCAGCAGCGTAGCGAACGCGGTAGATACGCAGTATTTT. This translates into CASSVANAVDTQYF. The rearrangement uses TRBV9 and TRBJ2-3; D gene uncertain. The V and J ends lost 0 bases and 5 bases respectively, with 10 bases between them. The CDR3 extends over 14 amino acids. Per the germline V gene, CDR1 is SGDLS and CDR2 is YYNGEE. Using reference TRBV9 and TRBJ2-3 for the parts outside the CDR3, the full variable domain is DSGVTQTPKHLITATGQRVTLRCSPRSGDLSVYWYQQSLDQGLQFLIQYYNGEERAKGNILERFSAQQFPDLHSELNLSSLELGDSALYFCASSVANAVDTQYFGPGTRLTVL.

This clonotype came up a few times. The rearrangement joins TRBV6-6 to TRBJ1-2, with D tentatively TRBD1 (6 bases). Germline-derived CDR1 and CDR2 are MNHNY and SVGAGI (reference sequence). Trimming removed 4 bases from V and 7 bases from J, with 10 bases in between. CDR3 length equals 12 residues. The CDR3 DNA reads as TGTGCCAGCAGTTCAGGGACAATTGGCTACACCTTC. It translates to CASSSGTIGYTF.

This clonotype was seen ten or more times. This sequence joins TRBV12-3 or TRBV12-4 and TRBJ1-6, with a possible D match to TRBD1 (5 bases). This CDR3 has 13 amino acids. The V end lost 11 bases, the J end lost 7 bases, and 15 bases lay between the germline ends. CDR3: CASGAGQNSPLHF. The CDR3 nucleotides are TGTGCCTCTGGGGCAGGGCAAAATTCACCCCTCCACTTT.

V is TRBV7-9 and J is TRBJ1-4; D is uncertain. The length of the CDR3 is 16 residues. Germline V gives CDR1 SEHNR, CDR2 FQNEAQ (reference sequence). Trimming took off 1 base at V and 4 bases at J, with 13 bases between the two ends. The CDR3 reads CASSLGSGMNNEKLFF. CDR3 DNA: TGTGCCAGCAGCTTAGGTTCCGGGATGAATAATGAAAAACTGTTTTTT.

This chain links TRBV7-2 with TRBJ2-2; no clear D. The CDR3 has 17 residues. The V end lost 5 bases, the J end lost 6 bases, and 22 bases lay between the germline ends. Germline loops: CDR1 SGHTA, CDR2 FQGNSA. For the CDR3, the DNA is TGTGCCAGCAGCCCGAATGCGTTAGCTTTGGTCGCCGGGGAGCTGTTTTTT. It yields the protein CASSPNALALVAGELFF. Supplemented by reference TRBV7-2 and TRBJ2-2, the full variable domain reads GAGVSQSPSNKVTEKGKDVELRCDPISGHTALYWYRQSLGQGLEFLIYFQGNSAPDKSGLPSDRFSAERTGGSVSTLTIQRTQQEDSAVYLCASSPNALALVAGELFFGEGSRLTVL.

The chain joins TRBV7-9 to TRBJ1-1; perhaps TRBD1 as D (6 bases). This CDR3 region has 16 residues. Germline lookup yields CDR1 SEHNR and CDR2 FQNEAQ (reference sequence). Trimming shortened V by 1 base and J by 0 bases, and 12 bases separated the two germline ends. CDR3 residues: CASSLGGAEVNTEAFF. DNA of the CDR3: TGTGCCAGCAGCTTAGGGGGGGCTGAGGTGAACACTGAAGCTTTCTTT. Based on the CDR3 plus reference TRBV7-9 and TRBJ1-1, the full variable domain is DTGVSQNPRHKITKRGQNVTFRCDPISEHNRLYWYRQTLGQGPEFLTYFQNEAQLEKSRLLSDRFSAERPKGSFSTLEIQRTEQGDSAMYLCASSLGGAEVNTEAFFGQGTRLTVV.

Many counts were recorded for this clonotype. This chain joins TRBV7-9 and TRBJ1-2; D not resolved. Germline CDR1 reads SEHNR; CDR2 reads FQNEAQ (reference sequence). Trimming removed 5 bases at V and 2 bases at J, with 12 bases between. CDR3 length equals 14 residues. The CDR3 nucleotides read TGTGCCAGCAGCCAGGTCGGCAGAAACTATGGCTACACCTTC. It yields the protein CASSQVGRNYGYTF. Together with reference TRBV7-9 and TRBJ1-2, the CDR3 gives the full variable domain: DTGVSQNPRHKITKRGQNVTFRCDPISEHNRLYWYRQTLGQGPEFLTYFQNEAQLEKSRLLSDRFSAERPKGSFSTLEIQRTEQGDSAMYLCASSQVGRNYGYTFGSGTRLTVV.

This clonotype was counted many times. This chain joins TRBV7-2 and TRBJ2-7; D gene ambiguous. CDR1 and CDR2 from the germline V gene are SGHTA and FQGNSA. The CDR3 runs 13 residues. The ends were cut back, 4 bases at V and 3 bases at J, with 10 bases in the middle. CDR3 sequence (DNA): TGTGCCAGCAGCTCAGCCCGCTTCTACGAGCAGTACTTC. Translated, it gives CASSSARFYEQYF. Variable domain in full (rest from reference TRBV7-2 and TRBJ2-7): GAGVSQSPSNKVTEKGKDVELRCDPISGHTALYWYRQSLGQGLEFLIYFQGNSAPDKSGLPSDRFSAERTGGSVSTLTIQRTQQEDSAVYLCASSSARFYEQYFGPGTRLTVT.

This clonotype was detected only a few times. V and J are TRBV5-6 and TRBJ2-3, with D possibly TRBD1 on 5 matching bases. The V gene lost 4 bases and the J gene lost 1 base, with 13 bases spanning the gap. CDR3 length equals 15 residues. Germline CDR1 is SGHDT and CDR2 is YYEEEE. CDR3 DNA: TGTGCCAGCAGCCTGGGGCCTATGGGCACAGATACGCAGTATTTT. It codes for CASSLGPMGTDTQYF. The full variable domain, in which reference TRBV5-6 and TRBJ2-3 provide the parts outside the CDR3, is DAGVTQSPTHLIKTRGQQVTLRCSPKSGHDTVSWYQQALGQGPQFIFQYYEEEERQRGNFPDRFSGHQFPNYSSELNVNALLLGDSALYLCASSLGPMGTDTQYFGPGTRLTVL.

In its sample, this clonotype was seen many times. This sequence joins TRBV4-1 and TRBJ2-7; D assignment may be TRBD1 or TRBD2 (5 bases each). Germline-derived CDR1 and CDR2 are MGHRA and YSYEKL. This CDR3 has 16 amino acids. V lost 4 bases to trimming and J lost 4 bases, with 20 bases between them. The DNA for the CDR3 is TGCGCCAGCAGCCGCTCCCATCAGGGTGGGAGTTACGAGCAGTACTTC. Residues: CASSRSHQGGSYEQYF.

The chain has TRBV7-2 and TRBJ1-2; D gene unclear. The CDR3 contains 14 residues. CDR1 is SGHTA and CDR2 is FQGNSA in the germline V gene. Trimming took 5 bases from V and 4 from J, leaving 14 bases between them. CDR3 loop: CASSTAGACYGYTF. CDR3 bases: TGTGCCAGCAGCACCGCGGGCGCCTGCTATGGCTACACCTTC. The full variable domain, with the rest looked up from reference TRBV7-2 and TRBJ1-2, is GAGVSQSPSNKVTEKGKDVELRCDPISGHTALYWYRQSLGQGLEFLIYFQGNSAPDKSGLPSDRFSAERTGGSVSTLTIQRTQQEDSAVYLCASSTAGACYGYTFGSGTRLTVV.

There are a few counts of this clonotype. V usage is TRBV7-2 and J usage is TRBJ2-5; D is undetermined. V was pared by 1 base and J by 6 bases, with 12 bases between. Germline CDR1 and CDR2: SGHTA and FQGNSA. This CDR3 is built from 14 residues. The CDR3 loop is CASSLDPGLKTQYF. The CDR3 nucleotides are TGTGCCAGCAGCTTAGATCCGGGCCTTAAGACCCAGTACTTC.

The chain has TRBV7-2 and TRBJ1-4; a weak D match, TRBD1 (5 bases). CDR3 length equals 15 residues. V gave up 5 bases and J gave up 4 bases, with 14 bases separating them. CDR1 SGHTA and CDR2 FQGNSA come from the germline V gene. As DNA, the CDR3 is TGTGCCAGCAGCCCTGAGGGGTCGAGTAATGAAAAACTGTTTTTT. This sequence encodes CASSPEGSSNEKLFF. The full variable domain, completed using reference TRBV7-2 and TRBJ1-4, is GAGVSQSPSNKVTEKGKDVELRCDPISGHTALYWYRQSLGQGLEFLIYFQGNSAPDKSGLPSDRFSAERTGGSVSTLTIQRTQQEDSAVYLCASSPEGSSNEKLFFGSGTQLSVL.

The chain joins TRBV18 to TRBJ1-1; TRBD1 aligns across 7 bases. CDR3 size: 15 residues. CDR1 and CDR2 (germline): KGHSH, LQKENI. Trimming cost V 4 bases and J 10 bases; bases outside gene matches: 15. CDR3: CASSLAPDGTVAAFF. CDR3 bases: TGTGCCAGCTCACTTGCCCCTGATGGGACAGTAGCAGCTTTCTTT.